This TCR beta chain was retrieved from a study of T-cell reconstitution after alpha-beta-depleted transplantation in children. Study findings and constraints: The study reportedly traced alpha-beta T cells about two months after transplant to several hundred expanded graft clones.

This clonotype has only a few counts. Its target is unknown. TCRbeta library construction was performed incorporating unique molecular identifiers. TCRdb redid the calling of the PCR reads with MiXCR, one entry per CDR3 protein. In the table there are about 200,000 distinct CDR3 sequences, approximately 7% of which are singletons. Between the trimmed V and J ends, which lost 5 bases and 0 bases, there was a span of 11 bases. Germline V lookup: CDR1 SEHNR, CDR2 FQNEAQ (reference sequence). This CDR3 is 15 amino acids long. This clonotype was sampled from a boy aged 2-15 years with acute lymphoblastic leukemia, due to receive a stem cell transplant. Source: PBMCs, taken before TCRalphabeta/CD19-depleted stem cell transplant. The chain uses TRBV7-9 and TRBJ2-1, with D maybe TRBD2 (5 bases). CDR3 region: CASSRLGSSYNEQFF. The CDR3 DNA reads TGTGCCAGCAGCCGTCTAGGGAGCTCCTACAATGAGCAGTTCTTC.